This T cell receptor beta chain was identified during a study of blood T cell repertoires in COVID-19. Study summary: From T cells, B-cell-depleted T cells, or PBMCs came the material, which was cDNA or gDNA.

Measured with immunoSEQ multiplex PCR; TCRdb has only the in-frame clones, and not every one. The table includes a few hundred thousand clones, 85% detected once. Trimming took 4 bases from V and 5 from J, leaving 15 bases between them. Germline V lookup: CDR1 LNHDA, CDR2 SQIVND (reference sequence). This CDR3 comprises 15 residues. The V call is TRBV19, the J call TRBJ2-1; TRBD2 is a possible D gene (5 bases). The TCR sequence derives from a young woman with acute or convalescent COVID-19. Sequences were obtained from peripheral blood. The CDR3, as DNA: TGTGCCAGTAGTAAAAGAAGCCTCGGGGACAATGAGCAGTTCTTC. Translated: CASSKRSLGDNEQFF.